These 26 T cell receptor beta chains were sequenced from one sample in a study of early T cells in non-severe SARS-CoV-2 infection. TCRdb ran MiXCR on the 5' RACE reads and lists one entry per CDR3 protein. Of more than 50,000 distinct CDR3 sequences in the sample, roughly 13% are singletons; the top ten hold more than 8.5%. Sequencing input: whole blood. These receptor sequences come from an adult who was a healthcare worker with PCR-confirmed SARS-CoV-2 infection or an uninfected control (not recorded which).

V and J are TRBV9 and TRBJ2-1; no reliable D call. Germline CDR1 is SGDLS and CDR2 is YYNGEE. This CDR3 is 14 amino acids long. V lost 4 bases and J 2 bases, leaving 10 bases between the germline ends. The CDR3 DNA reads TGTGCCAGCAGCCAACTTCTTACCTACAATGAGCAGTTCTTC. It codes for CASSQLLTYNEQFF.

As DNA, the CDR3 is TGTGCCAGCAGTGAAATTCCGGGATATACTGAAGCTTTCTTT. Amino acids: CASSEIPGYTEAFF. The chain joins TRBV25-1 to TRBJ1-1; unclear D gene. The CDR3 has 14 residues. Germline CDR1 reads MGHDK; CDR2 reads SYGVNS. With 2 bases removed from V and 5 bases from J, the gap between germline ends came to 12 bases.

V is TRBV7-6 and J is TRBJ2-1, with a possible D match to TRBD2 (5 bases). CDR3 length equals 13 residues. V shed 3 bases and J shed 5 bases, with 8 bases lying between them. In germline, CDR1 is SGHVS, CDR2 FNYEAQ. CDR3 loop: CASSFRENNEQFF. DNA for the CDR3: TGTGCCAGCAGCTTCCGGGAAAACAATGAGCAGTTCTTC. The complete variable domain, with remaining parts taken from reference TRBV7-6 and TRBJ2-1, reads GAGVSQSPRYKVTKRGQDVALRCDPISGHVSLYWYRQALGQGPEFLTYFNYEAQQDKSGLPNDRFSAERPEGSISTLTIQRTEQRDSAMYRCASSFRENNEQFFGPGTRLTVL.

This clonotype has a handful of counts. The rearrangement uses TRBV20-1 and TRBJ2-7; either TRBD1 or TRBD2 may supply D (6 bases each). The CDR3 has 12 residues. Germline CDR1 and CDR2: DFQATT and SNEGSKA (reference sequence). The CDR3 loop is CSFEEGAYEQYF. The CDR3 DNA sequence: TGCAGCTTCGAGGAGGGGGCCTACGAGCAGTACTTC.

This clonotype was picked up a small number of times. The chain uses TRBV7-9 and TRBJ1-2; D uncertain. CDR3 size: 13 residues. Germline CDR1 is SEHNR and CDR2 is FQNEAQ (reference sequence). Trimming cost V 1 base and J 8 bases, with 11 bases left between them. CDR3 nucleotides: TGTGCCAGCAGCTTAGGACACCCGCCAGGCTACACCTTC. This gives the protein CASSLGHPPGYTF. Full variable domain (outside the CDR3, taken from reference TRBV7-9 and TRBJ1-2): DTGVSQNPRHKITKRGQNVTFRCDPISEHNRLYWYRQTLGQGPEFLTYFQNEAQLEKSRLLSDRFSAERPKGSFSTLEIQRTEQGDSAMYLCASSLGHPPGYTFGSGTRLTVV.

This sequence joins TRBV12-3 or TRBV12-4 and TRBJ2-1; D may match TRBD1 or TRBD2 (5 bases each). V was cut by 5 bases and J by 6 bases, with 14 bases left in between. The CDR3 is 14 amino acids. The CDR3 DNA is TGTGCCAGCAGTCCACGAGGGGACGGCAATGAGCAGTTCTTC. It codes for CASSPRGDGNEQFF.

The genes are TRBV4-1 and TRBJ2-1; D unresolved. This CDR3 is 16 amino acids long. Germline V gene data show CDR1 as MGHRA and CDR2 as YSYEKL. Trimming removed 0 bases at V and 2 bases at J, with 11 bases between. CDR3 residues: CASSQERPPAYNEQFF. The CDR3 DNA is TGCGCCAGCAGCCAAGAAAGGCCCCCAGCCTACAATGAGCAGTTCTTC.

This clonotype came up a few times. The V and J genes are TRBV20-1 and TRBJ2-5, with TRBD2 matching 8 bases. The CDR3 runs to 12 residues. Trimming cost V 6 bases and J 5 bases; bases outside gene matches: 5. CDR1 is DFQATT and CDR2 is SNEGSKA in the germline V gene (reference sequence). The CDR3 loop is CSASPGGETQYF. The CDR3 DNA reads TGCAGTGCCTCCCCGGGGGGGGAGACCCAGTACTTC.

This clonotype has at least ten counts. This rearrangement joins TRBV20-1 to TRBJ1-5, with TRBD1 matching over 10 bases. The CDR3 runs 14 residues. V lost 6 bases, J lost 6 bases, and 8 bases stayed unmatched. Germline V gives CDR1 DFQATT, CDR2 SNEGSKA (reference sequence). The CDR3 is CSAYRDRGGQPQHF. The CDR3 bases are TGCAGTGCATACCGGGACAGGGGCGGTCAGCCCCAGCATTTT.

The CDR3 nucleotides read TGTGCCAGCCGTCGCCGGGAGGGTGACACTGAAGCTTTCTTT. Amino acid sequence: CASRRREGDTEAFF. This chain connects TRBV2 to TRBJ1-1; no clear D gene. The CDR3 is made up of 14 amino acids. From germline, CDR1 is SNHLY and CDR2 FYNNEI. V gave up 8 bases and J gave up 3 bases, with 16 bases separating them.

The chain has TRBV3-1 and TRBJ2-1; D is uncertain. The CDR3 is 13 amino acids. V lost 4 bases, J lost 8 bases, and 12 bases lay in between. Germline-derived CDR1 and CDR2 are LGHDT and YNNKEL (reference sequence). The CDR3: CASSRNSVDEQFF. As DNA, the CDR3 is TGTGCCAGCAGCCGGAATTCAGTAGATGAGCAGTTCTTC.

This clonotype was observed a handful of times. This chain joins TRBV6-1 and TRBJ1-5; no reliable D call. The CDR3 extends over 15 amino acids. Trimming removed 1 base from V and 0 bases from J, with 7 bases in between. Per germline, CDR1 MNHNS and CDR2 SASEGT. CDR3 residues: CASSEGRISNQPQHF. The CDR3 region has the DNA TGTGCCAGCAGTGAAGGACGGATTAGCAATCAGCCCCAGCATTTT.

There are many counts of this clonotype. The chain carries TRBV7-2 and TRBJ2-7, with TRBD2 matching over 11 bases. Germline assignment: CDR1 SGHTA and CDR2 FQGNSA. This CDR3 contains 15 residues. Trimming took 5 bases from V and 3 from J; bases not matched to a gene: 6. The CDR3: CASSPGLAGYYEQYF. The DNA for the CDR3 is TGTGCCAGCAGCCCAGGACTAGCGGGCTACTACGAGCAGTACTTC.

This clonotype was found a few times. This rearrangement joins TRBV27 to TRBJ2-5; D gene unclear. Trimming cost V 6 bases and J 1 base, with 15 bases left between them. This CDR3 contains 15 residues. Germline loops: CDR1 MNHEY, CDR2 SMNVEV (reference sequence). The CDR3, as DNA: TGTGCCAGCAGGCATGGTTTTAGCCTCCAAGAGACCCAGTACTTC. Protein sequence: CASRHGFSLQETQYF.

This clonotype showed up just a few times. The J gene is TRBJ1-1, the V gene TRBV27, with D possibly being TRBD1 (5 bases). V lost 5 bases, J lost 0 bases, and 13 bases lay in between. The CDR3 covers 15 residues. Germline V gene data show CDR1 as MNHEY and CDR2 as SMNVEV (reference sequence). CDR3 loop: CASSLVGRMNTEAFF. CDR3 DNA: TGTGCCAGCAGTCTGGTGGGACGTATGAACACTGAAGCTTTCTTT.

This clonotype was counted between two and nine times. The CDR3 DNA sequence: TGTGCCAGCAGCTTGGTAGTAACAGCGGGATCCTCCGGGGAGCTGTTTTTT. It is translated as CASSLVVTAGSSGELFF. The chain joins TRBV5-4 to TRBJ2-2; 7 bases match TRBD2. Trimming removed 0 bases from V and 6 bases from J; junction bases left unmatched: 11. The germline V gene encodes CDR1 SGHNT and CDR2 YYREEE (reference sequence). The CDR3 is made up of 17 amino acids.

The rearrangement links TRBV5-1 to TRBJ1-1, with D possibly TRBD1 on 6 matching bases. Trimming removed 4 bases at V and 7 bases at J, with 11 bases between. This CDR3 is 12 amino acids long. From germline, CDR1 is SGHRS and CDR2 YFSETQ. The CDR3 DNA is TGCGCCAGCAGCATCCAACAGGGTGAAGCTTTCTTT. This sequence encodes CASSIQQGEAFF.

V usage is TRBV7-2 and J usage is TRBJ1-1, with D tentatively TRBD1 (6 bases). Trimming took 10 bases from V and 1 from J, leaving 19 bases between them. The CDR3 extends over 15 amino acids. CDR1 SGHTA and CDR2 FQGNSA come from the germline V gene. This CDR3 is CANAGVRGRNTEAFF. The CDR3 bases are TGTGCCAACGCGGGTGTCAGGGGCAGGAACACTGAAGCTTTCTTT.

The V call is TRBV11-2, the J call TRBJ1-1; D may be TRBD1 (5 bases). Germline assignment: CDR1 SGHAT and CDR2 FQNNGV. The CDR3 consists of 14 residues. The germline V and J ends were trimmed by 6 bases and 1 base, with 12 bases remaining between them. The CDR3 region is CASSRYGGNTEAFF. The CDR3 DNA reads TGTGCCAGCAGTCGATATGGGGGGAACACTGAAGCTTTCTTT.

This clonotype has a count of ten or more. The chain couples TRBV18 to TRBJ2-1, with 14 bases matching TRBD2. Germline CDR1 KGHSH, CDR2 LQKENI. CDR3 length: 17 amino acids. V was pared by 4 bases and J by 6 bases, with 8 bases of the junction left unmatched. CDR3 residues: CASSLTSGGAYGNEQFF. The CDR3 nucleotides are TGTGCCAGCTCACTGACTAGCGGGGGGGCGTACGGCAATGAGCAGTTCTTC. The full variable domain, rest sourced from reference TRBV18 and TRBJ2-1, is NAGVMQNPRHLVRRRGQEARLRCSPMKGHSHVYWYRQLPEEGLKFMVYLQKENIIDESGMPKERFSAEFPKEGPSILRIQQVVRGDSAAYFCASSLTSGGAYGNEQFFGPGTRLTVL.

This clonotype was recorded at least ten times. This chain links TRBV7-9 with TRBJ1-2; D is unresolved. Looked up from germline, CDR1 is SEHNR and CDR2 is FQNEAQ (reference sequence). V dropped 5 bases and J dropped 3 bases, with 7 bases sitting between them. The CDR3 is made up of 12 amino acids. The CDR3 is CASSLEHYGYTF. The CDR3 DNA reads TGTGCCAGCAGCCTCGAACACTATGGCTACACCTTC.

This clonotype turned up a few times. A junction end diverges from the germline sequence, so it may reflect a read error. The J gene is TRBJ2-5, the V gene TRBV3-1; 8 bases are a match to TRBD2. The germline CDR1 and CDR2 sequences are LGHDT and YNNKEL (reference sequence). The CDR3 sequence is 11 residues long. In DNA, the CDR3 is TGTGCCAGCAGCTCCACGGGGGGGAGTTTCTTC. Protein sequence: CASSSTGGSFF.

This clonotype has ten or more counts. V and J are TRBV28 and TRBJ1-1; no clear D. From germline, CDR1 is MDHEN and CDR2 SYDVKM. This CDR3 spans 13 amino acids. Trimming cost V 8 bases and J 0 bases, with 10 bases left between them. The CDR3 here is CASLYSLNTEAFF. In DNA form, the CDR3 reads TGTGCCAGCCTGTACAGCCTGAACACTGAAGCTTTCTTT.

This clonotype was counted a few times. V and J are TRBV29-1 and TRBJ2-7, with TRBD2 matching 13 bases. J lost 4 bases, V lost 5 bases, and 5 bases had no gene match. This CDR3 has 14 residues. Germline V gives CDR1 SQVTM, CDR2 ANQGSEA. The CDR3 here is CSVRTSGSSYEQYF. The CDR3 region has the DNA TGCAGCGTTCGGACTAGCGGGAGTTCTTACGAGCAGTACTTC.

Here the CDR3 DNA reads TGTGCCAGCAGCGCCGGACTGGGTACCGGGGAGCTGTTTTTT. It specifies CASSAGLGTGELFF. The chain combines TRBV7-9 with TRBJ2-2; the D gene is possibly TRBD2 (5 bases). Germline V gene sequence: CDR1 SEHNR, CDR2 FQNEAQ (reference sequence). CDR3 length equals 14 residues. Trimming removed 5 bases from V and 5 bases from J, with 12 bases in between.

At least ten counts were recorded for this clonotype. This chain joins TRBV20-1 and TRBJ2-4, with D maybe TRBD2 (6 bases). CDR3 length: 17 amino acids. Looked up from germline, CDR1 is DFQATT and CDR2 is SNEGSKA (reference sequence). The germline V and J ends were trimmed by 6 bases and 0 bases, with 21 bases remaining between them. This CDR3 is CSARPYGGDSAKNIQYF. Written as DNA, the CDR3 is TGCAGTGCGAGACCTTACGGAGGGGATTCAGCCAAAAACATTCAGTACTTC.